This is a list of T cell receptor beta chains from one sample in a study of Ad26.COV2.S vaccination and SARS-CoV-2 variants. Clones were read by immunoSEQ multiplex PCR, and TCRdb kept only the in-frame ones, dropping some. The sample shows 300,000 to 400,000 clones, around 84% of them seen only once. Sequencing was performed on peripheral blood, taken in a trial of Ad26.COV2.S vaccine versus placebo. These receptors came from a person aged 18-60 years who received the Ad26.COV2.S COVID-19 vaccine or a placebo. CDR3s include the opening cysteine and the closing phenylalanine or tryptophan. Each record gives: CDR3 protein, CDR3 DNA, V gene, clone size, J gene, D gene. A D gene is named only where the DNA matches it firmly. A clone size is listed for some rows: how often the clone was seen (once, few, many), or a class if it is expanded.

CASSSSGEWDEQYF	TGTGCCAGCAGTTCCTCCGGGGAGTGGGACGAGCAGTACTTC	TRBV27	-	TRBJ2-7	-
CASSVSTDTQYF	TGTGCCAGCAGTGTTAGCACAGATACGCAGTATTTT	TRBV2	-	TRBJ2-3	-
CASSALAGGPETQYF	TGTGCCAGCAGCGCTCTAGCGGGGGGGCCGGAGACCCAGTACTTC	TRBV5-4	-	TRBJ2-5	TRBD2
CASSLNTDTQYF	TGCGCCAGCAGCTTGAACACAGATACGCAGTATTTT	TRBV5-1	once	TRBJ2-3	-
CASSMRGATDTQYF	TGTGCCAGTAGTATGAGGGGGGCCACAGATACGCAGTATTTT	TRBV19	-	TRBJ2-3	-
CASSSPGQGDTGELFF	TGTGCCAGCAGCTCCCCGGGACAGGGGGACACCGGGGAGCTGTTTTTT	TRBV7-9	-	TRBJ2-2	TRBD1
CASSHQGYGDTQYF	TGTGCCAGCAGCCACCAGGGGTATGGGGATACGCAGTATTTT	TRBV3-1/TRBV3-2	-	TRBJ2-3	-
CASSSRPRTNEQFF	TGTGCCAGCAGCTCACGGCCCAGGACCAATGAGCAGTTCTTC	TRBV3-1/TRBV3-2	-	TRBJ2-1	-
CASSPRGTGGGYEQYF	TGTGCCAGCAGCCCCAGGGGGACAGGGGGCGGATACGAGCAGTACTTC	TRBV7-8	-	TRBJ2-7	TRBD1
CASRTRTGPTATNYGYTF	TGTGCCAGTAGGACCCGAACAGGGCCGACCGCTACTAACTATGGCTACACCTTC	TRBV19	once	TRBJ1-2	-
CASSFSRTENSPLHF	TGTGCCAGCAGTTTCTCCCGGACAGAAAATTCACCCCTCCACTTT	TRBV6-2/TRBV6-3	few	TRBJ1-6	-
CASSLVGVEYGYTF	TGTGCCAGCAGCTTGGTAGGGGTAGAATATGGCTACACCTTC	TRBV5-4	-	TRBJ1-2	-
CASVGETYEQYF	TGTGCCTCGGTGGGGGAGACCTACGAGCAGTACTTC	TRBV18	few	TRBJ2-7	-
CASSLVRQGNMETQYF	TGCGCCAGCAGCTTGGTAAGGCAGGGGAATATGGAGACCCAGTACTTC	TRBV5-1	once	TRBJ2-5	-
CASSPGVLDVRPDTQYF	TGTGCCAGCTCACCGGGGGTGCTAGATGTTCGCCCAGATACGCAGTATTTT	TRBV18	-	TRBJ2-3	-
CASSLGENNYGYTF	TGCGCCAGCAGCTTGGGTGAGAATAACTATGGCTACACCTTC	TRBV5-1	-	TRBJ1-2	-
CASSSWRKGAIRNEQFF	TGTGCCAGCAGCTCATGGAGGAAGGGGGCGATTCGCAATGAGCAGTTCTTC	TRBV5-8	once	TRBJ2-1	TRBD1
CASSLEAQETQYF	TGTGCCAGCAGCCTTGAGGCCCAAGAGACCCAGTACTTC	TRBV11-2	-	TRBJ2-5	-
CASSLGSQGNQPQHF	TGTGCCAGCAGCTTAGGGTCGCAAGGTAATCAGCCCCAGCATTTT	TRBV7-2	-	TRBJ1-5	-
CASSLAGKDTEAFF	TGTGCCAGCAGCTTAGCAGGGAAGGACACTGAAGCTTTCTTT	TRBV7-9	-	TRBJ1-1	-
CASSRQGRSPLHF	TGTGCCAGCAGCCGACAGGGAAGATCACCCCTCCACTTT	TRBV12-3/TRBV12-4	-	TRBJ1-6	TRBD1
CASSEDRSETQYF	TGTGCCAGCAGTGAGGACAGGTCAGAGACCCAGTACTTC	TRBV2	-	TRBJ2-5	TRBD1
CASSELAGGPNIQYF	TGTGCCAGCAGTGAACTAGCGGGGGGGCCAAACATTCAGTACTTC	TRBV6-1	few	TRBJ2-4	TRBD2
CASRGLAGANEQFF	TGTGCCAGCAGGGGACTAGCGGGGGCCAATGAGCAGTTCTTC	TRBV2	-	TRBJ2-1	TRBD2
CASSHDRYYNEQFF	TGCGCCAGCAGCCATGACAGGTACTACAATGAGCAGTTCTTC	TRBV5-1	-	TRBJ2-1	-
CASSGGTDLLNTEAFF	TGCGCCAGCAGCGGTGGGACAGACTTACTGAACACTGAAGCTTTCTTT	TRBV5-1	-	TRBJ1-1	TRBD1
CASSQEVGQGEQFF	TGTGCCAGCAGCCAAGAAGTAGGACAAGGGGAGCAGTTCTTC	TRBV3-1/TRBV3-2	-	TRBJ2-1	-
CASSLPPGGETDTQYF	TGCGCCAGCAGCCTTCCCCCAGGGGGCGAGACAGATACGCAGTATTTT	TRBV4-1	-	TRBJ2-3	TRBD1
CASSPADKRSYEQYF	TGTGCCAGCAGCCCCGCCGACAAGCGATCCTACGAGCAGTACTTC	TRBV14	-	TRBJ2-7	-
CASSSGPIQGTNEKLFF	TGCGCCAGCAGCTCAGGCCCGATACAGGGGACTAATGAAAAACTGTTTTTT	TRBV5-1	-	TRBJ1-4	TRBD1
CASSERVLRDRVTEAFF	TGTGCCAGCAGTGAAAGGGTCTTGAGGGACAGGGTGACTGAAGCTTTCTTT	TRBV2	-	TRBJ1-1	TRBD1
CASSFSWLTEAFF	TGTGCCAGCAGTTTCTCCTGGCTCACTGAAGCTTTCTTT	TRBV12-3/TRBV12-4	-	TRBJ1-1	-
CASSPLVASGNTIYF	TGTGCCAGCAGCCCGCTGGTTGCCTCTGGAAACACCATATATTTT	TRBV9	once	TRBJ1-3	-
CAWSGYGTEAFF	TGTGCCTGGAGTGGTTATGGAACTGAAGCTTTCTTT	TRBV30	-	TRBJ1-1	-
CASSSQPTGGNTEAFF	TGCGCCAGCAGCTCCCAGCCGACAGGGGGGAACACTGAAGCTTTCTTT	TRBV5-1	-	TRBJ1-1	TRBD1
CASSLPTGRDTEAFF	TGTGCCAGCAGCCTACCTACAGGAAGGGACACTGAAGCTTTCTTT	TRBV7-8	-	TRBJ1-1	-